These 5 T cell receptor beta chains came from one sample sequenced in a study of T cells in tumors after PD-1 blockade. Method: immunoSEQ multiplex PCR; TCRdb's copy keeps in-frame clones and lacks some. The table has roughly 4,000 clones, approximately 68% seen once; the top ten hold 13%. The sample was tumor tissue, taken before anti-PD-1 treatment. The receptors were sampled from a human donor with basal cell carcinoma.

The V gene is TRBV6-2 or TRBV6-3, the J gene TRBJ1-2; D is unresolved. Germline assignment: CDR1 MNHEY and CDR2 SVGEGT. The CDR3 has 12 residues. Trimming stripped 2 bases from V and 7 bases from J, with 8 bases between. The CDR3 loop is CASSYPGGGYTF. The CDR3 DNA is TGTGCCAGCAGTTACCCCGGCGGTGGCTACACCTTC.

This clone showed up just once. CDR3 in DNA: TGTGCCAGCAGTTTATTCTTTAATCAGCCCCAGCATTTT. This sequence encodes CASSLFFNQPQHF. V is TRBV28 and J is TRBJ1-5; D is uncertain. V was trimmed by 1 base and J by 4 bases, leaving 5 bases between them. CDR1 and CDR2 from the germline V gene are MDHEN and SYDVKM. The CDR3 is 13 residues long.

This clone is large in the sample. This chain uses TRBV7-2 with TRBJ2-2; D gene ambiguous. Trimming left V 1 base short and J 0 bases short, with 6 bases between. Germline-derived CDR1 and CDR2 are SGHTA and FQGNSA. The length of the CDR3 is 15 residues. As DNA, the CDR3 is TGTGCCAGCAGCTTAGGACTCGCGAACACCGGGGAGCTGTTTTTT. It is translated as CASSLGLANTGELFF.

The CDR3 here is CASSVGGYQETQYF. The CDR3 region has the DNA TGTGCCAGCAGCGTAGGTGGGTACCAAGAGACCCAGTACTTC. The V gene is TRBV9, the J gene TRBJ2-5; D is uncertain. The CDR3 runs 14 residues. The V and J ends lost 0 bases and 0 bases respectively, with 6 bases between them. Germline-derived CDR1 and CDR2 are SGDLS and YYNGEE.

This rearrangement joins TRBV19 to TRBJ1-1, with no clear D. The CDR3 length is 12 residues. Trimming stripped 8 bases from V and 6 bases from J, with 13 bases between. Germline V gene lookup returns CDR1 LNHDA and CDR2 SQIVND (reference sequence). The CDR3 DNA follows: TGTGCCAGTGGAGCATTTACCGCTGAAGCTTTCTTT. Residues: CASGAFTAEAFF. The whole variable domain, filled in from reference TRBV19 and TRBJ1-1, reads DGGITQSPKYLFRKEGQNVTLSCEQNLNHDAMYWYRQDPGQGLRLIYYSQIVNDFQKGDIAEGYSVSREKKESFPLTVTSAQKNPTAFYLCASGAFTAEAFFGQGTRLTVV.